The 15 T cell receptor beta chains below all came from one sample that was sequenced in a study of cytomegalovirus exposure and HLA in healthy donors. It was with 60 Vbeta and 13 Jbeta primers that the PCR ran. Profiling relied on immunoSEQ multiplex PCR, and the TCRdb table lists in-frame clones only, not all of them. Of approximately 170,000 clones in the sample, around 68% were seen once. Specimen: PBMCs. These receptors all stem from a middle-aged woman in good health and CMV-seropositive.

J is TRBJ1-1 and V is TRBV4-1; weak D call: TRBD1 (6 bases). Germline values: CDR1 MGHRA, CDR2 YSYEKL. V was clipped by 4 bases and J by 3 bases, with 15 bases between them. CDR3 length equals 15 residues. DNA for the CDR3: TGCGCCAGCAGCCGGAACCAGGGGCTTGACACTGAAGCTTTCTTT. It specifies CASSRNQGLDTEAFF.

This clone was picked up a small number of times. This rearrangement joins TRBV9 to TRBJ2-7; 9 bases align to TRBD1. The CDR3 consists of 15 residues. Germline V gene lookup returns CDR1 SGDLS and CDR2 YYNGEE. V gave up 0 bases and J gave up 5 bases; unmatched junction bases: 6. The CDR3 sequence is CASSVGGTGSHEQYF. The CDR3 DNA reads TGTGCCAGCAGCGTAGGTGGGACAGGGTCCCACGAGCAGTACTTC.

J is TRBJ2-3 and V is TRBV2, with 13 bases matching TRBD2. Germline CDR1 is SNHLY and CDR2 is FYNNEI. J gave up 4 bases and V 5 bases, and 3 bases lay outside the gene matches. CDR3 length: 15 amino acids. The CDR3 here is CASSITSGGADTQYF. CDR3 bases: TGTGCCAGCAGTATCACTAGCGGGGGGGCAGATACGCAGTATTTT. Full variable domain (rest looked up from reference TRBV2 and TRBJ2-3): EPEVTQTPSHQVTQMGQEVILRCVPISNHLYFYWYRQILGQKVEFLVSFYNNEISEKSEIFDDQFSVERPDGSNFTLKIRSTKLEDSAMYFCASSITSGGADTQYFGPGTRLTVL.

V is TRBV6-1 and J is TRBJ2-7, with 9 bases fitting TRBD1. The CDR3 loop spans 15 amino acids. V shed 5 bases and J 3 bases; nucleotides not matched to a gene: 8. From germline, CDR1 is MNHNS and CDR2 SASEGT. The CDR3 nucleotides read TGTGCCAGCAGTTCCATGGGACAGGGTAACTACGAGCAGTACTTC. It is translated as CASSSMGQGNYEQYF.

Concerning this clone itself: This CDR3 is also generated by other DNA sequences in the sample. This chain links TRBV7-2 with TRBJ2-1, with 9 bases aligning to TRBD2. Germline V gene data show CDR1 as SGHTA and CDR2 as FQGNSA. The CDR3 sequence is 16 residues long. V lost 4 bases and J lost 2; bases outside the gene matches: 6. The CDR3 spells CASSSNPSGAYNEQFF. In DNA, the CDR3 is TGTGCCAGCAGCTCGAATCCTAGCGGGGCCTACAATGAGCAGTTCTTC.

J is TRBJ2-5 and V is TRBV10-3; 8 bases agree with TRBD1. V dropped 5 bases and J dropped 2; count of bases not matched to a gene: 10. This CDR3 comprises 16 residues. Germline CDR1 reads ENHRY; CDR2 reads SYGVKD. CDR3 loop: CAISPNVGQGQETQYF. The CDR3 bases are TGTGCCATCAGTCCCAACGTCGGACAGGGTCAAGAGACCCAGTACTTC.

The chain joins TRBV7-9 to TRBJ2-2; 8 bases line up with TRBD1. From germline, CDR1 is SEHNR and CDR2 FQNEAQ (reference sequence). The CDR3 is made up of 15 amino acids. V dropped 4 bases and J dropped 1; count of bases not matched to a gene: 2. The CDR3 region is CASSSGQGNTGELFF. CDR3 in DNA: TGTGCCAGCAGCTCCGGACAGGGGAACACCGGGGAGCTGTTTTTT.

This chain links TRBV6-5 with TRBJ1-2; perhaps TRBD1 as D (6 bases). This CDR3 has 13 amino acids. Germline V gene lookup returns CDR1 MNHEY and CDR2 SVGAGI. Trimming pared 0 bases from V and 6 bases from J, leaving 8 bases between. In nucleotides, the CDR3 is TGTGCCAGCAGTTACTCTCAGGGGAATGGCTACACCTTC. This encodes CASSYSQGNGYTF.

V is TRBV5-8 and J is TRBJ2-1, with D tentatively TRBD2 (6 bases). V was clipped by 4 bases and J by 4 bases, with 9 bases between them. CDR1 is SGHTS, CDR2 YDEGEE, per germline. The CDR3 runs to 13 residues. CDR3 in DNA: TGTGCCAGCAGCACGGCGGGGTACAATGAGCAGTTCTTC. Protein product: CASSTAGYNEQFF.

CDR3 sequence reads: CASSPKQDNTEAFF. The CDR3 DNA reads TGTGCCAGCAGCCCAAAGCAGGATAACACTGAAGCTTTCTTT. This chain links TRBV14 with TRBJ1-1, with D unclear. The germline CDR1 and CDR2 sequences are SGHDN and FVKESK. The CDR3 is 14 residues long. Between the trimmed V and J ends, which lost 4 bases and 2 bases, there was a span of 11 bases.

This chain links TRBV29-1 with TRBJ2-2; TRBD1 matches 12 bases. CDR3 length: 16 amino acids. V gave up 8 bases and J gave up 6 bases; unmatched junction bases: 13. CDR1 is SQVTM and CDR2 is ANQGSEA in the germline V gene. CDR3 protein: CSSGGQGAPRAGELFF. The CDR3 coding sequence is TGCAGCTCGGGGGGACAGGGGGCACCGAGGGCCGGGGAGCTGTTTTTT.

V and J are TRBV10-3 and TRBJ1-2; D is unclear. This CDR3 spans 17 amino acids. The V gene lost 0 bases and the J gene lost 4 bases, with 18 bases spanning the gap. Germline V gene data show CDR1 as ENHRY and CDR2 as SYGVKD. The CDR3: CAISESRGSPTGYGYTF. The CDR3, as DNA: TGTGCCATCAGTGAGTCGAGAGGGTCCCCTACTGGCTATGGCTACACCTTC.

The V and J genes are TRBV12-5 and TRBJ1-1; possibly TRBD1 for D (6 bases). V lost 5 bases to trimming and J lost 0 bases, with 13 bases between them. The CDR3 loop spans 15 amino acids. Germline V CDR1 and CDR2: LGHNT, FRNRAP. The CDR3 coding sequence is TGTGCTAGTGGTCCCCAAGACAGGATGAACACTGAAGCTTTCTTT. It encodes CASGPQDRMNTEAFF.

The chain links TRBV29-1 to TRBJ1-1; perhaps TRBD1 as D (5 bases). Trimming took off 4 bases at V and 4 bases at J, with 16 bases between the two ends. This CDR3 contains 14 residues. The germline V gene encodes CDR1 SQVTM and CDR2 ANQGSEA. CDR3 sequence: CSVGNWGAVTEAFF. CDR3 nucleotide sequence: TGCAGCGTTGGTAATTGGGGCGCGGTCACTGAAGCTTTCTTT.

The rearrangement uses TRBV29-1 and TRBJ2-5; 7 nucleotides line up with TRBD1. Germline V gene sequence: CDR1 SQVTM, CDR2 ANQGSEA. The CDR3 sequence is 13 residues long. After removal of 6 bases from V and 2 bases from J, the junction contained 6 bases not matched to a gene. The CDR3 coding sequence is TGCAGCGTAACCGGGACAGATCAAGAGACCCAGTACTTC. Translated: CSVTGTDQETQYF. The complete variable domain, with remaining parts taken from reference TRBV29-1 and TRBJ2-5, reads SAVISQKPSRDICQRGTSLTIQCQVDSQVTMMFWYRQQPGQSLTLIATANQGSEATYESGFVIDKFPISRPNLTFSTLTVSNMSPEDSSIYLCSVTGTDQETQYFGPGTRLLVL.